These 30 T cell receptor beta chains share one sample of origin, sequenced in a study of T cell responses to AZD1222 COVID-19 vaccine. The protocol was immunoSEQ multiplex PCR, while the TCRdb copy is restricted to in-frame clones and leaves out a portion. The sample comprises around 120,000 clones, just under 90% of which are singletons, and 4.4% rests with the top ten. Source: peripheral blood, taken on day 0 of AZD1222 vaccination. The origin of the receptors is an adult in good health.

This clone was seen only once. The V gene is TRBV2, the J gene TRBJ2-3, with TRBD1 matching 8 bases. Germline V gene lookup returns CDR1 SNHLY and CDR2 FYNNEI. This CDR3 region has 14 residues. V was pared by 8 bases and J by 5 bases, with 9 bases of the junction left unmatched. CDR3 DNA: TGTGCCAGCGCAGGGGGCGGTTATAGAGATACGCAGTATTTT. Its protein is CASAGGGYRDTQYF.

The gene calls are TRBV5-1 and TRBJ2-1; 9 positions agree with TRBD1. Germline-derived CDR1 and CDR2 are SGHRS and YFSETQ. V dropped 2 bases and J dropped 2; count of bases not matched to a gene: 2. This CDR3 is built from 15 residues. Written as DNA, the CDR3 is TGCGCCAGCAGCTTTCGACAGGGGGCCTACAATGAGCAGTTCTTC. It codes for CASSFRQGAYNEQFF.

The chain carries TRBV30 and TRBJ1-2; D perhaps matches TRBD1 (6 bases). V shed 5 bases and J shed 7 bases, with 20 bases lying between them. The CDR3 runs 14 residues. CDR1 is GTSNPN, CDR2 SVGIG, per germline (reference sequence). CDR3 sequence (DNA): TGTGCCTGGGTCCCTCAGGGGTTTGGAGGTGGCTACACCTTC. Protein: CAWVPQGFGGGYTF. The entire variable domain, with the rest obtained from reference TRBV30 and TRBJ1-2, is as follows: SQTIHQWPATLVQPVGSPLSLECTVEGTSNPNLYWYRQAAGRGLQLLFYSVGIGQISSEVPQNLSASRPQDRQFILSSKKLLLSDSGFYLCAWVPQGFGGGYTFGSGTRLTVV.

This chain joins TRBV5-4 and TRBJ1-1; D gene ambiguous. This CDR3 has 16 residues. The germline V gene has CDR1 SGHNT and CDR2 YYREEE (reference sequence). V was shortened by 0 bases and J by 6 bases, with 18 bases between the two germline ends. The CDR3 loop reads CASSLDYAIGVSEAFF. CDR3 sequence (DNA): TGTGCCAGCAGCTTGGATTACGCCATTGGGGTTTCTGAAGCTTTCTTT.

The chain carries TRBV25-1 and TRBJ1-4; TRBD1 agrees at 8 bases. The CDR3 spans 17 residues. Looked up from germline, CDR1 is MGHDK and CDR2 is SYGVNS. J was trimmed by 3 bases and V by 3 bases; bases with no gene match: 9. The CDR3 loop is CASSEPGGFRPNEKLFF. CDR3 nucleotides: TGTGCCAGCAGTGAGCCAGGGGGCTTTCGTCCTAATGAAAAACTGTTTTTT.

V usage is TRBV11-2 and J usage is TRBJ2-5; weak D call: TRBD1 (7 bases). The CDR3 length is 15 residues. V dropped 5 bases and J dropped 0 bases, with 13 bases sitting between them. The germline V gene encodes CDR1 SGHAT and CDR2 FQNNGV. CDR3 loop: CASSQGGRDQETQYF. CDR3 DNA sequence: TGTGCCAGCAGCCAGGGGGGCAGGGACCAAGAGACCCAGTACTTC. Full variable domain (rest looked up from reference TRBV11-2 and TRBJ2-5): EAGVAQSPRYKIIEKRQSVAFWCNPISGHATLYWYQQILGQGPKLLIQFQNNGVVDDSQLPKDRFSAERLKGVDSTLKIQPAKLEDSAVYLCASSQGGRDQETQYFGPGTRLLVL.

The chain combines TRBV3-1 (or the pseudogene TRBV3-2) with TRBJ2-5; TRBD2 is a possible D gene (6 bases). The CDR3 extends over 11 amino acids. Germline values: CDR1 LGHDT, CDR2 YNNKEL (reference sequence). Trimming removed 4 bases from V and 10 bases from J, with 10 bases in between. This CDR3 reads CASSRWGDQYF. CDR3 in DNA: TGTGCCAGCAGCCGGTGGGGGGACCAGTACTTC.

In this sample, this clone turned up once. The chain combines TRBV6-6 with TRBJ2-3; D might be TRBD1 (6 bases). Germline lookup yields CDR1 MNHNY and CDR2 SVGAGI (reference sequence). The V end lost 5 bases, the J end lost 1 base, and 13 bases lay between the germline ends. This CDR3 has 15 residues. The CDR3 reads CASSNTGTGTDTQYF. The CDR3 DNA is TGTGCCAGCAGTAATACAGGGACCGGCACAGATACGCAGTATTTT.

This chain links TRBV18 with TRBJ2-1; a possible D gene is TRBD2 (6 bases). Germline values: CDR1 KGHSH, CDR2 LQKENI. The CDR3 loop spans 13 amino acids. V was cut by 5 bases and J by 8 bases, with 13 bases left in between. DNA of the CDR3: TGTGCCAGCTCAGGAGGGGTCGGGGATGAGCAGTTCTTC. It yields the protein CASSGGVGDEQFF.

This chain links TRBV4-1 with TRBJ2-7; 8 bases line up with TRBD2. CDR1 MGHRA and CDR2 YSYEKL come from the germline V gene. The CDR3 contains 17 residues. Losses at the gene ends were 1 base for V and 1 base for J; bases not matched to a gene: 9. The CDR3 coding sequence is TGCGCCAGCAGCCAAGTCGAGCTAGCGGGTGGTTCCTACGAGCAGTACTTC. Encoded protein: CASSQVELAGGSYEQYF.

The chain carries TRBV9 and TRBJ2-1; D is ambiguous. Germline CDR1 and CDR2: SGDLS and YYNGEE. V lost 0 bases and J 4 bases, leaving 8 bases between the germline ends. The CDR3 totals 14 residues. In DNA, the CDR3 is TGTGCCAGCAGCGTAGAAGGACCGTACAATGAGCAGTTCTTC. The encoded protein is CASSVEGPYNEQFF.

V and J are TRBV12-3 or TRBV12-4 and TRBJ1-5, with D perhaps TRBD1 (5 bases). The CDR3 sequence is 13 residues long. Trimming cost V 6 bases and J 6 bases, with 12 bases left between them. This chain's CDR3 is CASSPPGAQPQHF. CDR3 DNA sequence: TGTGCCAGCAGCCCCCCCGGGGCTCAGCCCCAGCATTTT.

Written as DNA, the CDR3 is TGTGCCAGCAGTTCGTGGATGAAATCGCTGGGGGCCGGAAACACCATATATTTT. Its translation is CASSSWMKSLGAGNTIYF. V is TRBV28 and J is TRBJ1-3; D is possibly TRBD1 (6 bases). This CDR3 contains 18 residues. CDR1 is MDHEN and CDR2 is SYDVKM in the germline V gene. V gave up 4 bases and J gave up 4 bases, with 23 bases separating them.

V usage is TRBV7-9 and J usage is TRBJ1-4; D may be TRBD1 (5 bases). From germline, CDR1 is SEHNR and CDR2 FQNEAQ (reference sequence). Trimming took off 5 bases at V and 5 bases at J, with 18 bases between the two ends. The CDR3 loop spans 16 amino acids. The CDR3 spells CASSPQLGDPNEKLFF. CDR3 DNA: TGTGCCAGCAGCCCCCAATTGGGGGACCCCAATGAAAAACTGTTTTTT.

Here the CDR3 reads CASSPVGQTGSGANVLTF. DNA of the CDR3: TGTGCCAGCAGCCCCGTAGGACAGACAGGCTCTGGGGCCAACGTCCTGACTTTC. The chain employs TRBV7-9 and TRBJ2-6, with a possible D match to TRBD1 (6 bases). Germline lookup yields CDR1 SEHNR and CDR2 FQNEAQ (reference sequence). The V end lost 5 bases, the J end lost 0 bases, and 17 bases lay between the germline ends. The CDR3 has 18 residues.

In nucleotides, the CDR3 is TGCGCCAGCAGCTACGGACAGGGGGACACTGAAGCTTTCTTT. It is translated as CASSYGQGDTEAFF. The V gene is TRBV5-1, the J gene TRBJ1-1, with 10 bases that match TRBD1. The CDR3 length is 14 residues. The ends lost 3 bases at V and 3 bases at J; junction bases unmatched: 2. Germline-derived CDR1 and CDR2 are SGHRS and YFSETQ.

The rearrangement joins TRBV30 to TRBJ1-2; D gene ambiguous. Germline V CDR1 and CDR2: GTSNPN, SVGIG (reference sequence). The V and J ends lost 0 bases and 3 bases respectively, with 11 bases between them. This CDR3 comprises 14 residues. For the CDR3, the DNA is TGTGCCTGGAGTGTATTTTCAGAAGACTATGGCTACACCTTC. Translating it yields CAWSVFSEDYGYTF.

The chain employs TRBV7-9 and TRBJ1-2; 7 nucleotides line up with TRBD1. The CDR3 is made up of 14 amino acids. Germline trimming cut 5 bases from V and 8 bases from J; bases unmatched to any gene: 11. Germline values: CDR1 SEHNR, CDR2 FQNEAQ (reference sequence). CDR3 nucleotide sequence: TGTGCCAGCAGCCTATTACAGGGGAATGACGGCTACACCTTC. The encoded protein is CASSLLQGNDGYTF.

CDR3 DNA: TGTGCCAGCAGCGTAGGGGGCTCGGACTATGGCTACACCTTC. Amino acid sequence: CASSVGGSDYGYTF. V is TRBV9 and J is TRBJ1-2, with D perhaps matching TRBD1 (5 bases). The V gene lost 0 bases and the J gene lost 3 bases, with 9 bases spanning the gap. Per germline, CDR1 SGDLS and CDR2 YYNGEE. CDR3 size: 14 residues.

The V gene is TRBV5-1, the J gene TRBJ2-1; 7 positions match TRBD2. The V segment lost 4 bases and the J segment 5 bases; nucleotides outside the gene matches: 12. The length of the CDR3 is 16 residues. CDR1 SGHRS and CDR2 YFSETQ come from the germline V gene. The CDR3 loop reads CASSPITGTINNEQFF. DNA of the CDR3: TGCGCCAGCAGCCCAATAACCGGGACTATAAACAATGAGCAGTTCTTC.

The gene calls are TRBV10-3 and TRBJ1-1; tentative D call: TRBD1 (6 bases). Trimming pared 6 bases from V and 1 base from J, leaving 15 bases between. Germline V gives CDR1 ENHRY, CDR2 SYGVKD. The CDR3 has 15 residues. This chain's CDR3 is CAISLKGGGNTEAFF. The CDR3 DNA reads TGTGCCATCAGCCTGAAGGGGGGAGGGAACACTGAAGCTTTCTTT.

Only a few counts were recorded for this clone. The chain is built from TRBV3-1 (or the pseudogene TRBV3-2) and TRBJ1-6; 9 bases align to TRBD1. This CDR3 spans 15 amino acids. Germline CDR1 LGHDT, CDR2 YNNKEL (reference sequence). Trimming at V came to 4 bases and at J to 6 bases, leaving 4 bases not matched to a gene. CDR3 in amino acids: CASSPGQGFNSPLHF. CDR3 in DNA: TGTGCCAGCAGCCCCGGACAGGGGTTTAATTCACCCCTCCACTTT.

The rearrangement uses TRBV10-1 and TRBJ1-1; 7 bases align to TRBD1. J was trimmed by 0 bases and V by 11 bases; bases with no gene match: 15. This CDR3 spans 16 amino acids. Germline lookup yields CDR1 WNHNN and CDR2 SYGVQD (reference sequence). CDR3 residues: CAPRGEGVLMNTEAFF. The CDR3 DNA follows: TGCGCCCCCAGGGGGGAGGGGGTACTCATGAACACTGAAGCTTTCTTT.

V usage is TRBV4-2 and J usage is TRBJ1-4; D is possibly TRBD1 (5 bases). The V end was cut by 1 base, the J end by 6 bases, with 12 bases between. The germline CDR1 and CDR2 sequences are LGHNA and YNFKEQ. The length of the CDR3 is 15 residues. The CDR3: CASSQGGSWYEKLFF. CDR3 bases: TGTGCCAGCAGCCAAGGGGGCTCCTGGTATGAAAAACTGTTTTTT.

V and J are TRBV12-1 and TRBJ1-1. TRBV12-1 is classified as a pseudogene. The CDR3 contains 19 residues. The CDR3 sequence is CASSFLPRSAGRRVTEAFF. The CDR3 DNA reads as TGTGCCAGCAGCTTCTTGCCGAGGTCGGCTGGCCGGAGGGTCACTGAAGCTTTCTTT.

This clone was observed a few times. The J gene is TRBJ1-4, the V gene TRBV7-9, with 10 positions matching TRBD1. The CDR3 runs 16 residues. Trimming at V came to 4 bases and at J to 8 bases, leaving 10 bases not matched to a gene. Germline CDR1 and CDR2: SEHNR and FQNEAQ (reference sequence). This CDR3 is CASSYRDRGRGEKLFF. As DNA, the CDR3 is TGTGCCAGCAGCTACCGGGACAGGGGACGGGGGGAAAAACTGTTTTTT.

The CDR3 sequence is CASRHGRQVFTEAFF. The CDR3 DNA is TGTGCCAGCAGACACGGTCGCCAGGTTTTTACTGAAGCTTTCTTT. The chain has TRBV3-1 (or the pseudogene TRBV3-2) and TRBJ1-1; D unclear. CDR1 and CDR2 (germline): LGHDT, YNNKEL (reference sequence). The CDR3 is made up of 15 amino acids. The V end was cut by 6 bases, the J end by 5 bases, with 19 bases between.

This chain joins TRBV19 and TRBJ1-2, with 9 bases aligning to TRBD1. Germline loops: CDR1 LNHDA, CDR2 SQIVND (reference sequence). Trimming took 4 bases from V and 8 from J; bases not matched to a gene: 5. The CDR3 runs 13 residues. CDR3 coding DNA: TGTGCCAGTAGTAGGGACAGGGCAAAAGGCTACACCTTC. Translating it yields CASSRDRAKGYTF.

This clone has a handful of counts. This chain uses TRBV2 with TRBJ1-5; TRBD1 aligns across 8 bases. Trimming at V came to 6 bases and at J to 6 bases, leaving 19 bases not matched to a gene. The CDR3 consists of 18 residues. Germline values: CDR1 SNHLY, CDR2 FYNNEI. The CDR3 DNA sequence: TGTGCCAGCAGAGGACAGGGTTTACTTAATAGCAATAGTCAGCCCCAGCATTTT. This encodes CASRGQGLLNSNSQPQHF.

The chain carries TRBV19 and TRBJ2-5, with D unresolved. V lost 1 base to trimming and J lost 5 bases, with 20 bases between them. CDR1 is LNHDA and CDR2 is SQIVND in the germline V gene (reference sequence). The CDR3 loop spans 17 amino acids. CDR3 nucleotide sequence: TGTGCCAGTAGTATAGTACCACGGCCCTCCAGCAGGGAGACCCAGTACTTC. This encodes CASSIVPRPSSRETQYF.